The clone carrying this T cell receptor beta chain was observed a few times. This record comes from a study of OX40 agonist ivuxolimab in advanced cancers. Here immunoSEQ multiplex PCR was the method, and the copy in TCRdb shows in-frame clones only, minus some. The sample includes 50,000 to 60,000 clones, 86% seen only once; the top ten take about 1.1%. Germline assignment: CDR1 SGHRS and CDR2 YFSETQ. This CDR3 is 13 amino acids long. The sample here was CD4+ or CD8+ T cells sorted from blood, taken in a trial of the OX40 agonist ivuxolimab. The source of this sequence is an adult with an advanced solid tumor such as melanoma, head and neck, liver or kidney cancer. The chain couples TRBV5-1 to TRBJ1-1; the match to TRBD1 covers 9 bases. CDR3 in amino acids: CDAPGQGNTEAFF. The DNA for the CDR3 is TGCGACGCTCCGGGACAGGGCAATACTGAAGCTTTCTTT.